Listed below are T cell receptor beta chains from one sample, sequenced in a study of blood T cells in healthy people across ages. TCRdb ran MiXCR on the 5' RACE reads and lists one entry per CDR3 protein. The profile shows fewer than 650,000 distinct CDR3 sequences, roughly a quarter of them singletons. The same sample was also studied in work on T cells of mothers and their children.

Material for sequencing was blood. Receptors originate from a boy aged 2 to 10 in good health. Both conserved end residues are part of each CDR3. D genes are given only for firm matches. Only part of the rows carry a size: once, few, many, or a class if the clone is expanded.

v_call: TRBV6-1
d_call: NA
j_call: TRBJ1-4
clone_size: NA
cdr3_length: 12
cdr3_nt: TGTGCCAGCAGTAGACAGTTCAGCAAACTGTTTTTT
cdr3_aa: CASSRQFSKLFF

v_call: TRBV6-2/TRBV6-3
d_call: TRBD1
j_call: TRBJ2-3
clone_size: NA
cdr3_length: 15
cdr3_nt: TGTGCCAGCAGCGAGGGACAGTTGAGCACAGATACGCAGTATTTT
cdr3_aa: CASSEGQLSTDTQYF

v_call: TRBV9
d_call: TRBD2
j_call: TRBJ2-3
clone_size: NA
cdr3_length: 18
cdr3_nt: TGTGCCAGCAGCGCCGGGACTAGCGGGATGGTTAGCACAGATACGCAGTATTTT
cdr3_aa: CASSAGTSGMVSTDTQYF

v_call: TRBV6-5
d_call: TRBD1
j_call: TRBJ2-7
clone_size: NA
cdr3_length: 14
cdr3_nt: TGTGCCAGCAGCCCGGGACAGGGGGCGTTCGAGCAGTACTTC
cdr3_aa: CASSPGQGAFEQYF

v_call: TRBV15
d_call: NA
j_call: TRBJ2-6
clone_size: NA
cdr3_length: 14
cdr3_nt: TGTGCCACCAGCAGTCGCTCTGGGGCCAACGTCCTGACTTTC
cdr3_aa: CATSSRSGANVLTF

v_call: TRBV21-1
d_call: NA
j_call: TRBJ1-5
clone_size: NA
cdr3_length: 14
cdr3_nt: TGTGCCAGTCCTCCGGGACAGAGGAATCAGCCCCAGCATTTT
cdr3_aa: CASPPGQRNQPQHF

v_call: TRBV10-1
d_call: NA
j_call: TRBJ2-7
clone_size: NA
cdr3_length: 9
cdr3_nt: TGCGCCAGCAGTGAGTGGCGCCACTTC
cdr3_aa: CASSEWRHF

v_call: TRBV30
d_call: NA
j_call: TRBJ2-3
clone_size: NA
cdr3_length: 11
cdr3_nt: TGTGCCTGGGGACGCTCAGATACGCAGTATTTT
cdr3_aa: CAWGRSDTQYF

v_call: TRBV6-6
d_call: NA
j_call: TRBJ1-1
clone_size: NA
cdr3_length: 13
cdr3_nt: TGTGCCAGCAGCTCCGGAGGAGGGGCTGAAGCTTTCTTT
cdr3_aa: CASSSGGGAEAFF

v_call: TRBV7-9
d_call: NA
j_call: TRBJ1-3
clone_size: NA
cdr3_length: 13
cdr3_nt: TGTGCCAGCAGCTCGCCGCTCCGAAACACCATATATTTT
cdr3_aa: CASSSPLRNTIYF

v_call: TRBV12-3/TRBV12-4
d_call: NA
j_call: TRBJ2-7
clone_size: few
cdr3_length: 11
cdr3_nt: TGTGCCAGCGACCAGGGCGGAGAGCAGTACTTC
cdr3_aa: CASDQGGEQYF

v_call: TRBV6-5
d_call: TRBD1
j_call: TRBJ1-5
clone_size: few
cdr3_length: 15
cdr3_nt: TGTGCCAGCAGTTTCGGACAGGGGAGGGGTCAGCCCCAGCATTTT
cdr3_aa: CASSFGQGRGQPQHF

v_call: TRBV28
d_call: NA
j_call: TRBJ2-3
clone_size: NA
cdr3_length: 16
cdr3_nt: TGTGCCAGCACCTATGTTCTGGGCCAGGGGGGGGATACGCAGTATTTT
cdr3_aa: CASTYVLGQGGDTQYF

v_call: TRBV15
d_call: NA
j_call: TRBJ2-7
clone_size: NA
cdr3_length: 16
cdr3_nt: TGTGCCACCAGCAGAGAAGCAGGGGCCTTAACCTACGAGCAGTACTTC
cdr3_aa: CATSREAGALTYEQYF

v_call: TRBV11-2
d_call: NA
j_call: TRBJ2-1
clone_size: NA
cdr3_length: 14
cdr3_nt: TGTGCCAGCGGCCGGCTGACCGCATACAATGAGCAGTTCTTC
cdr3_aa: CASGRLTAYNEQFF

v_call: TRBV30
d_call: NA
j_call: TRBJ1-2
clone_size: NA
cdr3_length: 12
cdr3_nt: TGCCCCTTTGATAAACGGCCTCTCGGCTACACCTTC
cdr3_aa: CPFDKRPLGYTF

v_call: TRBV2
d_call: NA
j_call: TRBJ2-7
clone_size: NA
cdr3_length: 12
cdr3_nt: TGTGCCAGCAGTTACTACGCGGGCGAGCAGTACTTC
cdr3_aa: CASSYYAGEQYF

v_call: TRBV6-2/TRBV6-3
d_call: TRBD2
j_call: TRBJ2-5
clone_size: few
cdr3_length: 13
cdr3_nt: TGTGCCAGCAGACTAGCGGGATCCTTGGAGCAGTACTTC
cdr3_aa: CASRLAGSLEQYF

v_call: TRBV5-1
d_call: NA
j_call: TRBJ2-5
clone_size: NA
cdr3_length: 15
cdr3_nt: TGCGCCAGCAGGCGCCCTAGCGCTAACCAAGAGACCCAGTACTTC
cdr3_aa: CASRRPSANQETQYF

v_call: TRBV24-1
d_call: NA
j_call: TRBJ2-2
clone_size: NA
cdr3_length: 15
cdr3_nt: TGTGCCACCAGTGACGGGACTTGGAGAGGCGGGGAGCTGTTTTTT
cdr3_aa: CATSDGTWRGGELFF

v_call: TRBV6-4
d_call: NA
j_call: TRBJ2-3
clone_size: NA
cdr3_length: 13
cdr3_nt: TGTGCCAGCCGCGGCGGAAACACAGATACGCAGTATTTT
cdr3_aa: CASRGGNTDTQYF

v_call: TRBV15
d_call: NA
j_call: TRBJ2-2
clone_size: few
cdr3_length: 15
cdr3_nt: TGTGCCACCAGCAGGGGGGGTCAGGGCACCGGGGAGCTGTTTTTT
cdr3_aa: CATSRGGQGTGELFF

v_call: TRBV6-1
d_call: NA
j_call: TRBJ2-2
clone_size: few
cdr3_length: 15
cdr3_nt: TGTGCCAGCCAGGCGAACAGGGTCAACACCGGGGAGCTGTTTTTT
cdr3_aa: CASQANRVNTGELFF

v_call: TRBV12-3/TRBV12-4
d_call: NA
j_call: TRBJ1-1
clone_size: NA
cdr3_length: 13
cdr3_nt: TGTGCCAGCAGTTTTGGTCCCCCAAGAGAAGCTTTCTTT
cdr3_aa: CASSFGPPREAFF